A selection of T cell receptor beta chains follows, all from one sample in a study of shared clonotypes between healthy human individuals. The assay was immunoSEQ multiplex PCR, and TCRdb's table has in-frame clones only and misses some. The sample has 630,000 or so clones; roughly 98% are singletons. Sequencing input: naive CD8+ T cells sorted from blood. The receptors come from a man aged 25 to 45 in good health. Both conserved end residues are part of each CDR3. The order of the fields is CDR3 protein, CDR3 DNA, J gene, D gene, clone size, V gene. D genes are given only for firm matches. Clone sizes are given selectively: once, few, many, or a class where the clone is expanded.

CDR3aa: CASSPGILVEQFF
CDR3nt: TGTGCCAGCAGTCCAGGGATTCTGGTAGAGCAGTTCTTC
j_gene: TRBJ2-1
d_gene: -
abundance: -
v_gene: TRBV27

CDR3aa: CASSRDSGLGYNQPQHF
CDR3nt: TGTGCCAGCAGCCGGGACAGCGGATTAGGGTATAATCAGCCCCAGCATTTT
j_gene: TRBJ1-5
d_gene: TRBD1
abundance: -
v_gene: TRBV7-9

CDR3aa: CASRPGHSSYEQYF
CDR3nt: TGTGCCAGCCGACCGGGACATAGCTCCTACGAGCAGTACTTC
j_gene: TRBJ2-7
d_gene: -
abundance: -
v_gene: TRBV6-1

CDR3aa: CSVEGLAGPYNEQFF
CDR3nt: TGCAGCGTTGAAGGGCTAGCGGGCCCGTACAATGAGCAGTTCTTC
j_gene: TRBJ2-1
d_gene: TRBD2
abundance: -
v_gene: TRBV29-1

CDR3aa: CASSSGGIFDNEQFF
CDR3nt: TGTGCCAGCAGCTCAGGGGGGATCTTCGACAATGAGCAGTTCTTC
j_gene: TRBJ2-1
d_gene: -
abundance: -
v_gene: TRBV11-2

CDR3aa: CASSQVTSGSTTYEQYF
CDR3nt: TGCGCCAGCAGCCAAGTTACTAGCGGGAGCACTACCTACGAGCAGTACTTC
j_gene: TRBJ2-7
d_gene: TRBD2
abundance: -
v_gene: TRBV4-1

CDR3aa: CASSTGSGYEQYF
CDR3nt: TGTGCCAGTTCGACCGGGAGTGGTTACGAGCAGTACTTC
j_gene: TRBJ2-7
d_gene: -
abundance: -
v_gene: TRBV7-9

CDR3aa: CASSATSGTSGSYTTGELFF
CDR3nt: TGTGCCAGCAGCGCAACCTCCGGGACTAGCGGGAGCTATACCACCGGGGAGCTGTTTTTT
j_gene: TRBJ2-2
d_gene: TRBD2
abundance: -
v_gene: TRBV9

CDR3aa: CASSLGGGVGETQYF
CDR3nt: TGCGCCAGCAGCCTAGGCGGAGGGGTCGGGGAGACCCAGTACTTC
j_gene: TRBJ2-5
d_gene: -
abundance: -
v_gene: TRBV5-1

CDR3aa: CASSWTSGSSEQFF
CDR3nt: TGTGCCAGCAGCTGGACTAGCGGGAGTAGTGAGCAGTTCTTC
j_gene: TRBJ2-1
d_gene: TRBD2
abundance: -
v_gene: TRBV5-4

CDR3aa: CASSGGTGGVFYGYTF
CDR3nt: TGTGCCAGCAGCGGAGGGACAGGGGGCGTTTTCTATGGCTACACCTTC
j_gene: TRBJ1-2
d_gene: TRBD1
abundance: -
v_gene: TRBV5-6

CDR3aa: CAIMGGTGDSGNTIYF
CDR3nt: TGTGCCATCATGGGGGGAACAGGGGACTCTGGAAACACCATATATTTT
j_gene: TRBJ1-3
d_gene: TRBD1
abundance: -
v_gene: TRBV10-3

CDR3aa: CASSYWGGPNTGELFF
CDR3nt: TGTGCCAGCAGTTATTGGGGAGGGCCTAACACCGGGGAGCTGTTTTTT
j_gene: TRBJ2-2
d_gene: TRBD2
abundance: -
v_gene: TRBV6-6

CDR3aa: CASSSPGHGPYEQYF
CDR3nt: TGTGCCAGCAGCAGCCCCGGACACGGACCCTACGAGCAGTACTTC
j_gene: TRBJ2-7
d_gene: -
abundance: -
v_gene: TRBV13

CDR3aa: CASSPGGTEAFF
CDR3nt: TGCGCCAGCAGTCCGGGGGGGACTGAAGCTTTCTTT
j_gene: TRBJ1-1
d_gene: -
abundance: -
v_gene: TRBV4-1

CDR3aa: CASSYKLAGESYEQYF
CDR3nt: TGTGCCAGCAGTTACAAACTAGCGGGAGAATCCTACGAGCAGTACTTC
j_gene: TRBJ2-7
d_gene: TRBD2
abundance: -
v_gene: TRBV6-5

CDR3aa: CASSTDRVTYEQYF
CDR3nt: TGTGCCAGCTCAACAGACAGGGTGACCTACGAGCAGTACTTC
j_gene: TRBJ2-7
d_gene: TRBD1
abundance: -
v_gene: TRBV18

CDR3aa: CASSASGISYEQYF
CDR3nt: TGCGCCAGCAGCGCTAGCGGGATCTCCTACGAGCAGTACTTC
j_gene: TRBJ2-7
d_gene: TRBD2
abundance: -
v_gene: TRBV5-1

CDR3aa: CASSTPGQGTEAFF
CDR3nt: TGTGCCAGCAGCACCCCGGGACAGGGCACTGAAGCTTTCTTT
j_gene: TRBJ1-1
d_gene: TRBD1
abundance: once
v_gene: TRBV5-5

CDR3aa: CASRETDRVGYEQYF
CDR3nt: TGTGCCAGCAGGGAGACGGACAGGGTCGGCTACGAGCAGTACTTC
j_gene: TRBJ2-7
d_gene: TRBD1
abundance: -
v_gene: TRBV6-1

CDR3aa: CASSLGSLEQYF
CDR3nt: TGTGCCAGCAGCTTGGGTTCTCTCGAGCAGTACTTC
j_gene: TRBJ2-7
d_gene: -
abundance: -
v_gene: TRBV5-4

CDR3aa: CSVDVGADYGYTF
CDR3nt: TGCAGCGTTGACGTGGGCGCAGACTATGGCTACACCTTC
j_gene: TRBJ1-2
d_gene: -
abundance: -
v_gene: TRBV29-1

CDR3aa: CASSLDSFQTSGRPGEQFF
CDR3nt: TGTGCCAGCAGCTTAGATAGTTTTCAGACTAGCGGGAGACCTGGTGAGCAGTTCTTC
j_gene: TRBJ2-1
d_gene: TRBD2
abundance: -
v_gene: TRBV11-2

CDR3aa: CASSFEGQQYEQYF
CDR3nt: TGTGCCAGCAGCTTCGAAGGACAGCAGTACGAGCAGTACTTC
j_gene: TRBJ2-7
d_gene: -
abundance: -
v_gene: TRBV7-9

CDR3aa: CASGFLGQGISNTEAFF
CDR3nt: TGTGCTAGTGGTTTCCTAGGACAGGGGATATCGAACACTGAAGCTTTCTTT
j_gene: TRBJ1-1
d_gene: TRBD1
abundance: -
v_gene: TRBV12-5

CDR3aa: CASSYRTSGAQETQYF
CDR3nt: TGTGCCAGCAGCTATCGGACTAGCGGGGCCCAAGAGACCCAGTACTTC
j_gene: TRBJ2-5
d_gene: TRBD2
abundance: -
v_gene: TRBV7-8

CDR3aa: CASSPSDWGGYGYTF
CDR3nt: TGTGCCAGCAGCCCCTCGGACTGGGGAGGATATGGCTACACCTTC
j_gene: TRBJ1-2
d_gene: -
abundance: once
v_gene: TRBV7-9

CDR3aa: CASRLLATNEQFF
CDR3nt: TGTGCCAGCAGGCTACTAGCGACAAATGAGCAGTTCTTC
j_gene: TRBJ2-1
d_gene: TRBD2
abundance: -
v_gene: TRBV27

CDR3aa: CASSLHDSYEQYF
CDR3nt: TGTGCCAGCAGCTTGCATGATAGCTACGAGCAGTACTTC
j_gene: TRBJ2-7
d_gene: -
abundance: -
v_gene: TRBV5-8

CDR3aa: CASSLPPGVGRSSYEQYF
CDR3nt: TGTGCCAGCAGTTTACCCCCAGGGGTTGGGCGAAGCTCCTACGAGCAGTACTTC
j_gene: TRBJ2-7
d_gene: -
abundance: -
v_gene: TRBV27

CDR3aa: CASSLERERTDTQYF
CDR3nt: TGTGCCAGCAGCTTAGAGCGGGAGCGCACAGATACGCAGTATTTT
j_gene: TRBJ2-3
d_gene: TRBD2
abundance: -
v_gene: TRBV7-6

CDR3aa: CASSVTGYNEQFF
CDR3nt: TGTGCCAGCAGTGTGACGGGCTACAATGAGCAGTTCTTC
j_gene: TRBJ2-1
d_gene: -
abundance: -
v_gene: TRBV2

CDR3aa: CASSIQLYGNGELFF
CDR3nt: TGTGCCAGTAGTATACAACTCTACGGTAACGGGGAGCTGTTTTTT
j_gene: TRBJ2-2
d_gene: -
abundance: -
v_gene: TRBV19

CDR3aa: CSVEWVGTGVHEQYF
CDR3nt: TGCAGCGTTGAATGGGTGGGGACAGGGGTCCACGAGCAGTACTTC
j_gene: TRBJ2-7
d_gene: TRBD1
abundance: -
v_gene: TRBV29-1

CDR3aa: CATRGPYTDTQYF
CDR3nt: TGTGCCACCAGGGGGCCTTACACAGATACGCAGTATTTT
j_gene: TRBJ2-3
d_gene: TRBD1
abundance: -
v_gene: TRBV6-6

CDR3aa: CASSEIGSGRYEQYF
CDR3nt: TGTGCCAGCAGTGAAATTGGTAGCGGACGCTACGAGCAGTACTTC
j_gene: TRBJ2-7
d_gene: -
abundance: -
v_gene: TRBV2

CDR3aa: CAISQGAGELFF
CDR3nt: TGTGCCATCAGTCAAGGGGCCGGGGAGCTGTTTTTT
j_gene: TRBJ2-2
d_gene: -
abundance: -
v_gene: TRBV10-3

CDR3aa: CASSLDRETQYF
CDR3nt: TGTGCCAGCAGCTTAGATCGGGAGACCCAGTACTTC
j_gene: TRBJ2-5
d_gene: -
abundance: once
v_gene: TRBV11-2

CDR3aa: CASSSSGTGNEKLFF
CDR3nt: TGTGCCAGCAGTTCCTCCGGGACAGGGAATGAAAAACTGTTTTTT
j_gene: TRBJ1-4
d_gene: TRBD1
abundance: -
v_gene: TRBV7-8

CDR3aa: CASSGSTSEHYNEQFF
CDR3nt: TGTGCCAGCAGTGGCTCCACCTCTGAACACTACAATGAGCAGTTCTTC
j_gene: TRBJ2-1
d_gene: -
abundance: -
v_gene: TRBV2

CDR3aa: CASSPRSAGTYNEQFF
CDR3nt: TGTGCCAGCAGTCCTCGATCAGCGGGAACGTACAATGAGCAGTTCTTC
j_gene: TRBJ2-1
d_gene: TRBD2
abundance: -
v_gene: TRBV27

CDR3aa: CASSLLGERHEQYF
CDR3nt: TGTGCCAGCAGTTTATTGGGGGAGAGGCACGAGCAGTACTTC
j_gene: TRBJ2-7
d_gene: -
abundance: -
v_gene: TRBV27

CDR3aa: CASSSNYEQYF
CDR3nt: TGTGCCAGCAGTTCTAATTACGAGCAGTACTTC
j_gene: TRBJ2-7
d_gene: -
abundance: -
v_gene: TRBV2

CDR3aa: CASSLSLAHDEQFF
CDR3nt: TGTGCCAGCAGCTTGTCACTAGCGCATGATGAGCAGTTCTTC
j_gene: TRBJ2-1
d_gene: TRBD2
abundance: -
v_gene: TRBV5-6

CDR3aa: CASRIRSSYNEQFF
CDR3nt: TGTGCCAGCAGGATTCGCAGCTCCTACAATGAGCAGTTCTTC
j_gene: TRBJ2-1
d_gene: -
abundance: -
v_gene: TRBV27

CDR3aa: CSCGTAYEQYF
CDR3nt: TGCAGCTGCGGAACCGCCTACGAGCAGTACTTC
j_gene: TRBJ2-7
d_gene: -
abundance: -
v_gene: TRBV29-1

CDR3aa: CASSPRGTVTYNEQFF
CDR3nt: TGTGCCAGCAGCCCCCGCGGGACAGTTACCTACAATGAGCAGTTCTTC
j_gene: TRBJ2-1
d_gene: -
abundance: -
v_gene: TRBV7-2

CDR3aa: CASSYTLGQGHGYTF
CDR3nt: TGTGCCAGCAGTTACACTTTAGGACAGGGTCATGGCTACACCTTC
j_gene: TRBJ1-2
d_gene: TRBD1
abundance: -
v_gene: TRBV6-5

CDR3aa: CASRRQGSNQPQHF
CDR3nt: TGTGCCAGCAGGCGGCAGGGGAGCAATCAGCCCCAGCATTTT
j_gene: TRBJ1-5
d_gene: -
abundance: -
v_gene: TRBV28

CDR3aa: CASSPFEGLAEHNEQFF
CDR3nt: TGTGCCAGCAGCCCTTTTGAGGGACTAGCGGAACACAATGAGCAGTTCTTC
j_gene: TRBJ2-1
d_gene: TRBD2
abundance: -
v_gene: TRBV5-4